These 17 T cell receptor beta chains were sequenced from one sample in a study of OX40 agonist ivuxolimab in advanced cancers. Clones were sequenced by immunoSEQ multiplex PCR, and TCRdb holds only the in-frame ones, with some missing. The sample contains more than 50,000 clones, roughly 79% of which appear only once. The sequences come from CD4+ or CD8+ T cells sorted from blood, collected in a trial of the OX40 agonist ivuxolimab. The source of these receptors is an adult with an advanced solid tumor such as melanoma, head and neck, liver or kidney cancer.

The chain joins TRBV30 to TRBJ2-7; TRBD1 might be the D (6 bases). The CDR3 runs to 15 residues. V shed 2 bases and J shed 0 bases, with 14 bases lying between them. The germline V gene encodes CDR1 GTSNPN and CDR2 SVGIG (reference sequence). The CDR3 bases are TGTGCCTGGAGTACGCCGGGACATGGCTCCTACGAGCAGTACTTC. As protein: CAWSTPGHGSYEQYF.

The chain carries TRBV15 and TRBJ1-5, with 8 positions matching TRBD1. J gave up 3 bases and V 8 bases, and 15 bases lay outside the gene matches. The CDR3 has 17 residues. The germline gives CDR1 LNHNV, CDR2 YYDKDF (reference sequence). For the CDR3, the DNA is TGTGCCACCGGGGGGGCAGGGGGCGGGTCCCTCAATCAGCCCCAGCATTTT. Amino acid sequence: CATGGAGGGSLNQPQHF.

The chain links TRBV7-2 to TRBJ1-5, with a possible D match to TRBD1 (5 bases). Germline loops: CDR1 SGHTA, CDR2 FQGNSA. This CDR3 is 14 amino acids long. V lost 1 base and J lost 5, with 9 bases in between. CDR3 amino acids: CASSLGQSYQPQHF. The CDR3 DNA reads TGTGCCAGCAGCTTAGGACAGAGTTATCAGCCCCAGCATTTT.

This chain links TRBV10-2 with TRBJ1-2, with TRBD1 matching over 9 bases. The CDR3 is 14 amino acids. Germline V gene lookup returns CDR1 WSHSY and CDR2 SAAADI. The V segment lost 5 bases and the J segment 7 bases; nucleotides outside the gene matches: 8. DNA for the CDR3: TGCGCCAGCAGTCTACGGGACAGGGAAGTTGGCTACACCTTC. As protein: CASSLRDREVGYTF.

The V and J genes are TRBV18 and TRBJ1-2; a possible D gene is TRBD1 (5 bases). The CDR3 has 16 amino acids. With 3 bases removed from V and 5 bases from J, the gap between germline ends came to 19 bases. CDR1 and CDR2 (germline): KGHSH, LQKENI. CDR3 sequence (DNA): TGTGCCAGCTCACCTCTACCCGGGGCAGTGTCATATGGCTACACCTTC. It yields the protein CASSPLPGAVSYGYTF. The full variable domain, completed using reference TRBV18 and TRBJ1-2, is NAGVMQNPRHLVRRRGQEARLRCSPMKGHSHVYWYRQLPEEGLKFMVYLQKENIIDESGMPKERFSAEFPKEGPSILRIQQVVRGDSAAYFCASSPLPGAVSYGYTFGSGTRLTVV.

This chain joins TRBV7-2 and TRBJ2-7; 13 positions match TRBD2. The CDR3 covers 15 residues. Per germline, CDR1 SGHTA and CDR2 FQGNSA. Unmatched junction bases numbered 5, after V lost 5 bases and J lost 4 bases. CDR3: CASSARLAGGYEQYF. The DNA of the CDR3 is TGTGCCAGCAGCGCCCGACTAGCGGGGGGTTACGAGCAGTACTTC. Variable domain in full (rest from reference TRBV7-2 and TRBJ2-7): GAGVSQSPSNKVTEKGKDVELRCDPISGHTALYWYRQSLGQGLEFLIYFQGNSAPDKSGLPSDRFSAERTGGSVSTLTIQRTQQEDSAVYLCASSARLAGGYEQYFGPGTRLTVT.

The J gene is TRBJ2-7, the V gene TRBV5-1; weak D call: TRBD2 (6 bases). Trimming pared 0 bases from V and 4 bases from J, leaving 14 bases between. CDR3 size: 15 residues. Germline CDR1 and CDR2: SGHRS and YFSETQ. In DNA form, the CDR3 reads TGCGCCAGCAGCTTGGCACCCGGGGGAGGTTACGAGCAGTACTTC. Residues: CASSLAPGGGYEQYF.

J is TRBJ2-5 and V is TRBV5-1; a weak D match, TRBD2 (6 bases). This CDR3 is built from 13 residues. Germline V gives CDR1 SGHRS, CDR2 YFSETQ. V lost 5 bases and J 5 bases, leaving 13 bases between the germline ends. The CDR3 bases are TGCGCCAGCAGTTCCCTCGGGGGTGAGACCCAGTACTTC. It codes for CASSSLGGETQYF.

J is TRBJ1-1 and V is TRBV6-1, with 7 bases matching TRBD1. The J segment lost 0 bases and the V segment lost 1 base, leaving 8 bases of the junction unmatched. The germline V gene encodes CDR1 MNHNS and CDR2 SASEGT. CDR3 length: 17 amino acids. The CDR3 protein is CASSEVGRGRVNTEAFF. The CDR3 region has the DNA TGTGCCAGCAGTGAAGTCGGGAGGGGGCGGGTGAACACTGAAGCTTTCTTT.

In DNA form, the CDR3 reads TGTGCCTGGAGGGCAGGGTTGGACACTGAAGCTTTCTTT. Its protein product is CAWRAGLDTEAFF. The chain has TRBV30 and TRBJ1-1; a weak D match, TRBD1 (5 bases). The CDR3 runs to 13 residues. Germline CDR1 GTSNPN, CDR2 SVGIG (reference sequence). Trimming stripped 3 bases from V and 3 bases from J, with 11 bases between.

The J gene is TRBJ1-5, the V gene TRBV9, with TRBD1 as a possible D gene (5 bases). CDR1 is SGDLS and CDR2 is YYNGEE in the germline V gene. The germline V and J ends were trimmed by 4 bases and 1 base, with 9 bases remaining between them. The CDR3 covers 14 residues. CDR3 nucleotides: TGTGCCAGCAGCCCTCAGGGAAGCAATCAGCCCCAGCATTTT. Protein: CASSPQGSNQPQHF.

J is TRBJ1-5 and V is TRBV6-5, with TRBD1 as a possible D gene (5 bases). CDR3 length: 15 amino acids. CDR1 and CDR2 (germline): MNHEY, SVGAGI. V gave up 0 bases and J gave up 9 bases, with 15 bases separating them. The CDR3 protein is CASSYSRWGTWPQHF. CDR3 coding DNA: TGTGCCAGCAGTTACTCGAGGTGGGGGACGTGGCCCCAGCATTTT.

This clone was counted between two and nine times. This sequence joins TRBV7-8 and TRBJ1-4; 8 bases fit TRBD1. The germline gives CDR1 SGHVS, CDR2 FQNEAQ. The trim removed 3 bases at V and 8 bases at J, leaving 11 bases unmatched. The CDR3 loop spans 16 amino acids. The CDR3 reads CASSFLRAGGVEKLFF. The CDR3 region has the DNA TGTGCCAGCAGCTTCCTACGGGCAGGGGGCGTCGAAAAACTGTTTTTT.

Of note for this clone: The same CDR3 also results from other DNA sequences found in this sample. The rearrangement links TRBV11-3 to TRBJ2-3; D is undetermined. Germline V gene lookup returns CDR1 SGHNT and CDR2 YENEEA. The length of the CDR3 is 13 residues. Trimming removed 1 base from V and 5 bases from J, with 7 bases in between. The CDR3 nucleotides are TGTGCCAGCAGCTTAGGACCTAGAGATACGCAGTATTTT. The encoded protein is CASSLGPRDTQYF.

Here the CDR3 reads CASSSAGTGTYSYEQYF. CDR3 DNA: TGTGCCAGCAGCTCGGCCGGGACAGGGACATACTCCTACGAGCAGTACTTC. The rearrangement joins TRBV5-4 to TRBJ2-7; 9 nucleotides match TRBD1. The V gene end was trimmed by 3 bases and the J gene end by 0 bases; junction bases not matched to a gene: 10. The germline V gene encodes CDR1 SGHNT and CDR2 YYREEE (reference sequence). The CDR3 extends over 17 amino acids.

The chain links TRBV28 to TRBJ2-3, with D unclear. The V gene lost 3 bases and the J gene lost 0 bases, with 13 bases spanning the gap. CDR1 and CDR2 (germline): MDHEN, SYDVKM. The CDR3 contains 16 residues. Written as DNA, the CDR3 is TGTGCCAGCAGTTTCCCCCCCAGCGTTAGCACAGATACGCAGTATTTT. Amino acid sequence: CASSFPPSVSTDTQYF.

The rearrangement joins TRBV5-1 to TRBJ1-2; 8 positions agree with TRBD1. CDR3 length: 18 amino acids. Germline V gene data show CDR1 as SGHRS and CDR2 as YFSETQ. Trimming took 0 bases from V and 7 from J; bases not matched to a gene: 17. CDR3 protein: CASSLVGKTSGGTGGYTF. CDR3 coding DNA: TGCGCCAGCAGCTTGGTTGGCAAAACTTCAGGGGGCACAGGTGGCTACACCTTC.